The clone carrying this T cell receptor beta chain was found many times. The sample belongs to a study of blood T cell repertoires in COVID-19. Turning to the study itself: The origin of the acute and convalescent COVID-19 samples was the United States, Italy and Spain. T cells, B-cell-depleted T cells, or PBMCs supplied cDNA or gDNA.

Authors' methods: By means of reference gene primer amplification, nucleated cell counts were estimated. The data were produced by immunoSEQ multiplex PCR, yet TCRdb's version contains in-frame clones alone and is incomplete. D and trimming were read from the DNA, whereas the V and J calls and clone size are those reported in that table. The table records more than 85,000 clones, 65% to 80% of them present only once. Trimming left V 4 bases short and J 0 bases short, with 7 bases between. Looked up from germline, CDR1 is SQVTM and CDR2 is ANQGSEA. CDR3 size: 14 residues. V usage is TRBV29-1 and J usage is TRBJ2-6; D is possibly TRBD1 (6 bases). The TCR sequence derives from a woman in her 70s with acute or convalescent COVID-19. Specimen: peripheral blood. This CDR3 reads CSVVGASGANVLTF. The DNA of the CDR3 is TGCAGCGTTGTGGGGGCCTCTGGGGCCAACGTCCTGACTTTC.